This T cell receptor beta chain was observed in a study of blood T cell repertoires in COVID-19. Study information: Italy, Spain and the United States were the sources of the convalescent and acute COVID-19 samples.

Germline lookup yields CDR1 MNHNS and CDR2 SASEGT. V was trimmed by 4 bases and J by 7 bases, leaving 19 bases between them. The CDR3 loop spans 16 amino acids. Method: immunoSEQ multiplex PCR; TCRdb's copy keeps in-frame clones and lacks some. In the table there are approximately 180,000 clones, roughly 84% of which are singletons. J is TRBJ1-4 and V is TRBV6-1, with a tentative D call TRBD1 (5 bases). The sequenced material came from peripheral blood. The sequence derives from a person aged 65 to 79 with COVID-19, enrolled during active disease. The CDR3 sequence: CASSGVGVGSGEKLFF. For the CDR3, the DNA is TGTGCCAGCAGTGGTGTAGGGGTCGGGAGTGGTGAAAAACTGTTTTTT.